The clone carrying this TCR beta chain was recorded many times. The CDR3 is made up of 14 amino acids. Trimming removed 4 bases from V and 0 bases from J, with 7 bases in between. These data originate in a study of T-cell reconstitution after alpha-beta-depleted transplantation in children. TCRbeta library construction was performed incorporating unique molecular identifiers. One entry per CDR3 protein, called by TCRdb with MiXCR from the PCR reads. This sample has around 680,000 distinct CDR3 sequences; 16% occur once, and the top ten carry 1.1%. This chain joins TRBV12-3 or TRBV12-4 and TRBJ1-3; D remains ambiguous. Specimen: PBMCs from the stem cell graft donor, collected from the stem cell graft. The source is a human donor who donated a stem cell graft to a child with acute myeloid leukemia. DNA for the CDR3: TGTGCCAGCAGTTCGCGAATCTCTGGAAACACCATATATTTT. This codes for CASSSRISGNTIYF.